This entry concerns a single T cell receptor (beta chain). Its antigen is still unknown. These data come from a study of T-cell memory formation after mild COVID-19. Study in general: Across donors, TCR clusters were largely donor specific. Study-level points and caveats: From day 15 to 85, contracting clones were balanced between CD4 and CD8, whereas later expanders leaned toward CD4+. Detection of some responders pre-infection suggested pre-existing cross-reactive memory T cells participated.

TCRdb re-called the 5' RACE reads through MiXCR, storing one row per CDR3 protein. The sample yields over 95,000 distinct CDR3 sequences, 20% to 25% seen once. V lost 3 bases and J lost 7, with 10 bases in between. CDR3 size: 13 residues. The genes are TRBV12-3 or TRBV12-4 and TRBJ2-1; possible D gene TRBD1, 6 bases. This sequence was found in a man in his late teens or twenties who had mild COVID-19 (a few samples of this study predate the infection). Cell type and time point are not known. The specimen sequenced was PBMCs or a T cell subset sorted from them (not recorded which). CDR3 DNA: TGTGCCAGCAGTTTGCGGCAGGGGAATGAGCAGTTCTTC. Translated, it gives CASSLRQGNEQFF.